Below, 20 T cell receptor beta chains from the same sample are listed, as sequenced in a study of PD-1 blockade in classical Hodgkin lymphoma. After autologous stem cell transplantation all patients relapsed, and prior brentuximab vedotin exposure differed between cohorts. TCRdb keeps only in-frame clones here, not all; method: immunoSEQ multiplex PCR. The sample contains about 21,000 clones, under 70% of which appear only once. The starting material was peripheral blood mononuclear cells (PBMCs), obtained at baseline. The source of these receptors is a human donor with classical Hodgkin lymphoma.

The chain uses TRBV4-2 and TRBJ2-1; 10 bases are shared with TRBD2. Germline V gene sequence: CDR1 LGHNA, CDR2 YNFKEQ. V lost 0 bases to trimming and J lost 6 bases; unmatched junction nucleotides: 5. There are 16 residues in the CDR3. The CDR3 protein is CASSQDLAGVGNEQFF. The DNA of the CDR3 is TGTGCCAGCAGCCAAGACCTAGCGGGAGTTGGCAATGAGCAGTTCTTC.

The chain has TRBV7-2 and TRBJ1-1, with D perhaps matching TRBD1 (5 bases). Germline V gene sequence: CDR1 SGHTA, CDR2 FQGNSA. The length of the CDR3 is 15 residues. V was pared by 5 bases and J by 0 bases, with 13 bases between. The CDR3 DNA reads TGTGCCAGCAGCCCGGCCGGGACGGTGAACACTGAAGCTTTCTTT. Translating gives CASSPAGTVNTEAFF.

This clone was detected a few times. The gene calls are TRBV30 and TRBJ2-5; a weak D match, TRBD1 (5 bases). V was shortened by 2 bases and J by 1 base, with 14 bases between the two germline ends. Germline V gene data show CDR1 as GTSNPN and CDR2 as SVGIG (reference sequence). CDR3 length: 15 residues. DNA of the CDR3: TGTGCCTGGAGTCTCAAAGGAAGGGGCCAAGAGACCCAGTACTTC. This encodes CAWSLKGRGQETQYF.

This clone was seen only once. The genes are TRBV18 and TRBJ2-7; 7 bases are a match to TRBD1. The germline CDR1 and CDR2 sequences are KGHSH and LQKENI. The ends lost 5 bases at V and 4 bases at J; junction bases unmatched: 8. The CDR3 spans 14 residues. This CDR3 reads CASSFTTGKYEQYF. The CDR3 coding sequence is TGTGCCAGCTCATTTACGACAGGGAAATACGAGCAGTACTTC.

This clone was detected only a few times. The chain uses TRBV5-1 and TRBJ1-2; maybe TRBD1 (6 bases). With 4 bases removed from V and 0 bases from J, the gap between germline ends came to 19 bases. Germline lookup yields CDR1 SGHRS and CDR2 YFSETQ. The CDR3 totals 17 residues. The CDR3 loop reads CASSPRVDRPSNYGYTF. Here the CDR3 DNA reads TGCGCCAGCAGCCCAAGGGTAGACAGGCCCTCTAACTATGGCTACACCTTC.

This clone is labeled medium-sized. V gene TRBV6-5 combines with J gene TRBJ2-2, with 7 positions matching TRBD2. The CDR3 consists of 15 residues. Trimming at V came to 8 bases and at J to 2 bases, leaving 8 bases not matched to a gene. Germline CDR1 reads MNHEY; CDR2 reads SVGAGI. The CDR3 loop is CASHTGGTNTGELFF. The CDR3 coding sequence is TGTGCCAGCCACACGGGGGGAACTAACACCGGGGAGCTGTTTTTT.

The V and J genes are TRBV2 and TRBJ1-5; a weak D match, TRBD1 (5 bases). This CDR3 contains 15 residues. The V end lost 3 bases, the J end lost 0 bases, and 9 bases lay between the germline ends. Germline assignment: CDR1 SNHLY and CDR2 FYNNEI. The CDR3 nucleotides read TGTGCCAGCAGTGAGGGGGATATTAGCAATCAGCCCCAGCATTTT. Translating it yields CASSEGDISNQPQHF.

The chain employs TRBV2 and TRBJ1-2; weak D call: TRBD1 (5 bases). Germline V gene data show CDR1 as SNHLY and CDR2 as FYNNEI. The CDR3 has 16 amino acids. V lost 0 bases to trimming and J lost 2 bases, with 13 bases between them. The CDR3 spells CASSEALGTLNYGYTF. In nucleotides, the CDR3 is TGTGCCAGCAGTGAAGCGCTTGGGACGTTAAACTATGGCTACACCTTC.

The rearrangement uses TRBV7-2 and TRBJ1-2; TRBD1 might be the D (6 bases). CDR3 length: 14 amino acids. Germline assignment: CDR1 SGHTA and CDR2 FQGNSA. Trimming shortened V by 5 bases and J by 4 bases, and 14 bases separated the two germline ends. The CDR3 region has the DNA TGTGCCAGCAGCCCGGAGGGGGGGCTCTATGGCTACACCTTC. Translation gives CASSPEGGLYGYTF. Complete variable domain (other parts from reference TRBV7-2 and TRBJ1-2): GAGVSQSPSNKVTEKGKDVELRCDPISGHTALYWYRQSLGQGLEFLIYFQGNSAPDKSGLPSDRFSAERTGGSVSTLTIQRTQQEDSAVYLCASSPEGGLYGYTFGSGTRLTVV.

The rearrangement joins TRBV7-2 to TRBJ2-3; maybe TRBD1 (6 bases). V lost 7 bases and J lost 1, with 15 bases in between. The CDR3 is 15 residues long. CDR1 and CDR2 (germline): SGHTA, FQGNSA. The CDR3 protein is CASTAYGGGTDTQYF. DNA for the CDR3: TGTGCCAGCACCGCTTATGGGGGCGGCACAGATACGCAGTATTTT.

For the CDR3, the DNA is TGTGCCAGTAGTATTAAGGCAGAGCTTGATAATTCACCCCTCCACTTT. Encoded protein: CASSIKAELDNSPLHF. This chain links TRBV19 with TRBJ1-6, with D hard to call. CDR1 is LNHDA and CDR2 is SQIVND in the germline V gene (reference sequence). V lost 3 bases to trimming and J lost 5 bases, with 14 bases between them. This CDR3 is built from 16 residues.

The gene calls are TRBV6-5 and TRBJ2-7; 8 nucleotides line up with TRBD1. Germline CDR1 and CDR2: MNHEY and SVGAGI. The CDR3 has 13 residues. V trimming: 0 bases; J trimming: 13 bases; junction bases outside the gene matches: 8. The CDR3 is CASSYSRGQAFYF. As DNA, the CDR3 is TGTGCCAGCAGTTACTCCAGGGGACAGGCCTTTTACTTC.

In regard to this clone: The junction does not match germline at one end; this may be a read error. This chain's CDR3 is CASSQETGHYEQHF. The CDR3 nucleotides are TGCGCCAGCAGCCAAGAAACAGGCCACTACGAGCAGCACTTC. The chain recombines TRBV4-3 with TRBJ2-7, with D maybe TRBD1 (5 bases). The CDR3 totals 14 residues. Looked up from germline, CDR1 is LGHNA and CDR2 is YSLEER.

The rearrangement links TRBV27 to TRBJ1-5; TRBD1 matches 7 bases. With V trimmed by 5 bases and J by 4 bases, 5 bases remained unmatched. This CDR3 has 14 residues. The germline gives CDR1 MNHEY, CDR2 SMNVEV (reference sequence). The CDR3 is CASSRQGSNQPQHF. The CDR3 DNA reads TGTGCCAGCAGTAGACAGGGTTCGAATCAGCCCCAGCATTTT.

The chain links TRBV7-9 to TRBJ2-7; no reliable D call. CDR1 is SEHNR and CDR2 is FQNEAQ in the germline V gene (reference sequence). The V end was cut by 3 bases, the J end by 7 bases, with 16 bases between. This CDR3 contains 14 residues. CDR3 sequence reads: CASSLDLRYGEQYF. The CDR3, as DNA: TGTGCCAGCAGCTTGGATCTTAGGTACGGGGAGCAGTACTTC.

V gene TRBV4-1 combines with J gene TRBJ2-3; 8 bases match TRBD1. From germline, CDR1 is MGHRA and CDR2 YSYEKL. There are 17 residues in the CDR3. The V gene end was trimmed by 0 bases and the J gene end by 5 bases; junction bases not matched to a gene: 10. The CDR3 spells CASSQDPQGEIRDTQYF. DNA for the CDR3: TGCGCCAGCAGCCAAGACCCACAGGGGGAAATAAGAGATACGCAGTATTTT.

In its sample, this clone was seen once. The chain uses TRBV5-1 and TRBJ1-1; no definite D call. The CDR3 spans 15 residues. Trimming cost V 0 bases and J 2 bases, with 11 bases left between them. From germline, CDR1 is SGHRS and CDR2 YFSETQ. The CDR3 nucleotides read TGCGCCAGCAGCTTGGATGCAGCCCGAAACACTGAAGCTTTCTTT. It translates to CASSLDAARNTEAFF. Full variable domain (remainder filled in from reference TRBV5-1 and TRBJ1-1): KAGVTQTPRYLIKTRGQQVTLSCSPISGHRSVSWYQQTPGQGLQFLFEYFSETQRNKGNFPGRFSGRQFSNSRSEMNVSTLELGDSALYLCASSLDAARNTEAFFGQGTRLTVV.

The gene calls are TRBV6-1 and TRBJ2-5, with D maybe TRBD2 (5 bases). The V end was cut by 6 bases, the J end by 1 base, with 12 bases between. CDR1 is MNHNS, CDR2 SASEGT, per germline. This CDR3 region has 14 residues. The DNA of the CDR3 is TGTGCCAGCAGAATTAGCGAAGTCCAAGAGACCCAGTACTTC. Translation gives CASRISEVQETQYF.

The V call is TRBV30, the J call TRBJ1-1, with 8 bases aligning to TRBD1. The CDR3 has 14 amino acids. The V gene's germline CDR1 is GTSNPN and CDR2 SVGIG (reference sequence). The trim removed 4 bases at V and 1 base at J, leaving 5 bases unmatched. The CDR3 region is CAWNTGTGNTEAFF. The CDR3 coding sequence is TGTGCCTGGAACACCGGGACAGGGAACACTGAAGCTTTCTTT.

The chain employs TRBV7-2 and TRBJ2-4; maybe TRBD2 (5 bases). CDR1 is SGHTA, CDR2 FQGNSA, per germline. The V gene lost 2 bases and the J gene lost 0 bases, with 11 bases spanning the gap. The CDR3 covers 16 residues. CDR3 in amino acids: CASSLSAETAKNIQYF. DNA for the CDR3: TGTGCCAGCAGCTTATCAGCGGAGACAGCCAAAAACATTCAGTACTTC.